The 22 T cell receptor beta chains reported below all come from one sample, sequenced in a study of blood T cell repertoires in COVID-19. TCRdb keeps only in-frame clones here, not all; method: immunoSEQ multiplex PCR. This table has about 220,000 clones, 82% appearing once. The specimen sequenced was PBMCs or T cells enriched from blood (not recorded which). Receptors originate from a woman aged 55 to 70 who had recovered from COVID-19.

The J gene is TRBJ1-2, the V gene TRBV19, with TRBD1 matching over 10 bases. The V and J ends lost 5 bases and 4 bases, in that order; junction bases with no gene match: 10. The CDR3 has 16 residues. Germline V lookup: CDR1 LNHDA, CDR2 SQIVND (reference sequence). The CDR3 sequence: CASSLQPGQGIYGYTF. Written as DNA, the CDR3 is TGTGCCAGTAGTCTCCAACCGGGACAGGGGATCTATGGCTACACCTTC.

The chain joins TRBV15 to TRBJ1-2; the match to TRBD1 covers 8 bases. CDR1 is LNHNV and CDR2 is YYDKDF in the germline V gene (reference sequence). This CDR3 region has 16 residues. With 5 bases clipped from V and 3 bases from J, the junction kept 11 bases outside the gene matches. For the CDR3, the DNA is TGTGCCACCAGCGGAATTAGGACAGGGCTGGACTATGGCTACACCTTC. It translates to CATSGIRTGLDYGYTF. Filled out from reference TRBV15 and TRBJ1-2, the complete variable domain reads DAMVIQNPRYQVTQFGKPVTLSCSQTLNHNVMYWYQQKSSQAPKLLFHYYDKDFNNEADTPDNFQSRRPNTSFCFLDIRSPGLGDTAMYLCATSGIRTGLDYGYTFGSGTRLTVV.

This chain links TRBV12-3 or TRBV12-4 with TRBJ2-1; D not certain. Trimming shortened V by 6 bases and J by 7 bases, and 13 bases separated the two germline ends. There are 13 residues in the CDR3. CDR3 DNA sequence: TGTGCCAGCAGCCCCTCTATCGGGAATGAGCAGTTCTTC. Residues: CASSPSIGNEQFF.

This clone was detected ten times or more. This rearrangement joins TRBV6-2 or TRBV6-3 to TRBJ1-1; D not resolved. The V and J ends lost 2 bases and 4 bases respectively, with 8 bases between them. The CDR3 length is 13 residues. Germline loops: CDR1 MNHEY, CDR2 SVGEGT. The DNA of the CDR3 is TGTGCCAGCAGTTACCGGGGAGGCACTGAAGCTTTCTTT. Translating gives CASSYRGGTEAFF.

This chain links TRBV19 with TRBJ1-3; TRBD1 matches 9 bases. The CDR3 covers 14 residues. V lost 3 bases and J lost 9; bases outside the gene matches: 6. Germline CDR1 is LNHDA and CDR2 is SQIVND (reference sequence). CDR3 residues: CASSMNRGQATIYF. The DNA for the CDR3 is TGTGCCAGTAGTATGAACAGGGGGCAGGCCACCATATATTTT.

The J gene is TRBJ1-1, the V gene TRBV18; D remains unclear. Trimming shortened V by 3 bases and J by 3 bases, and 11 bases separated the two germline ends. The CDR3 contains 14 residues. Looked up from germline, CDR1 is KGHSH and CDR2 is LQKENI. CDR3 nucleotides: TGTGCCAGCTCACCCGTGAGCGGGGACACTGAAGCTTTCTTT. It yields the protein CASSPVSGDTEAFF.

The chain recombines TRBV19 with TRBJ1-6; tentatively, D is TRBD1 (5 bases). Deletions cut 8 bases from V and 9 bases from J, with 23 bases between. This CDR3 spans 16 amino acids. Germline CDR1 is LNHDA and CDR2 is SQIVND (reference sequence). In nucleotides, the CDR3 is TGTGCCAGTGATTTAGGTGGGGCCCCAAAGCGTTCACCCCTCCACTTT. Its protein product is CASDLGGAPKRSPLHF. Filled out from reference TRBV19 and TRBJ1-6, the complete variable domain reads DGGITQSPKYLFRKEGQNVTLSCEQNLNHDAMYWYRQDPGQGLRLIYYSQIVNDFQKGDIAEGYSVSREKKESFPLTVTSAQKNPTAFYLCASDLGGAPKRSPLHFGNGTRLTVT.

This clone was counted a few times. The CDR3 reads CASSSGTAPSTDTQYF. The CDR3 nucleotides are TGTGCCAGCAGTTCCGGGACTGCTCCTAGCACAGATACGCAGTATTTT. The chain links TRBV6-5 to TRBJ2-3, with a tentative D call TRBD2 (6 bases). Germline CDR1 is MNHEY and CDR2 is SVGAGI. The CDR3 spans 16 residues. With 4 bases removed from V and 0 bases from J, the gap between germline ends came to 14 bases.

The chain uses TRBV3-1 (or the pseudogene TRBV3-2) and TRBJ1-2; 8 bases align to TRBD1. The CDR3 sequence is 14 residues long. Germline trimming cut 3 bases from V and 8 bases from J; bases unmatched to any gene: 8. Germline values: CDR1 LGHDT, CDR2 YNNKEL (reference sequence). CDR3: CASSQGQVPGGYTF. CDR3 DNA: TGTGCCAGCAGCCAGGGACAGGTCCCTGGGGGCTACACCTTC.

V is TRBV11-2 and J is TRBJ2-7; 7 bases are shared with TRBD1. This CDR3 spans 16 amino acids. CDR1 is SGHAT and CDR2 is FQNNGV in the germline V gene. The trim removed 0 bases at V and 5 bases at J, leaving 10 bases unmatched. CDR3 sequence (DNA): TGTGCCAGCAGCTTAGATGGAGACAGGGAGAAAAACGAGCAGTACTTC. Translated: CASSLDGDREKNEQYF.

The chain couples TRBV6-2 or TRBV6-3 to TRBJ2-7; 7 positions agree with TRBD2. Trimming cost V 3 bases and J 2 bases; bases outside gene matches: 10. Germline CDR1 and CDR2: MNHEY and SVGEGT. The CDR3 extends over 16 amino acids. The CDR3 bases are TGTGCCAGCAGTTATCGGTCGGGGGGATTAACCTACGAGCAGTACTTC. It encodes CASSYRSGGLTYEQYF.

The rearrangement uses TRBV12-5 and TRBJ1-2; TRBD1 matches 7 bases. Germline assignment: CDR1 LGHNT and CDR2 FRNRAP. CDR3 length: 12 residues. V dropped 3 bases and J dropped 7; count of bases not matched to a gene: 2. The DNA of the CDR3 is TGTGCTAGTGGTTTAGGGACAGCTGGCTACACCTTC. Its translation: CASGLGTAGYTF.

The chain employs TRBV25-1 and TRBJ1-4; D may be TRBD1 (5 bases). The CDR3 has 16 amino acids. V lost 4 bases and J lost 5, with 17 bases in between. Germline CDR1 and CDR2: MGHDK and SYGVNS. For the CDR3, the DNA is TGTGCCAGCAGTGTGTTAACAGGTCGAACGAATGAAAAACTGTTTTTT. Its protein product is CASSVLTGRTNEKLFF.

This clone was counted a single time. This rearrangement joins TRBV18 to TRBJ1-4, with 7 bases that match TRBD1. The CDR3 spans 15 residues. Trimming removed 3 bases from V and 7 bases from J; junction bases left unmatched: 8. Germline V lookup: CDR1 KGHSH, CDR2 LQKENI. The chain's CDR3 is CASSPMRDSGEKLFF. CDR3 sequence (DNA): TGTGCCAGCTCACCTATGCGGGACAGTGGTGAAAAACTGTTTTTT.

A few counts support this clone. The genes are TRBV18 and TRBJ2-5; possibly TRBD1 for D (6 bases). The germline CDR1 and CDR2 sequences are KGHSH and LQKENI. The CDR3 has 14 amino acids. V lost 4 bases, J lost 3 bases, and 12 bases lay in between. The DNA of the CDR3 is TGTGCCAGCTCACTTACAGGGTTGGAAGAGACCCAGTACTTC. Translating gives CASSLTGLEETQYF. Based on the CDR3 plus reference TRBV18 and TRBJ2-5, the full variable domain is NAGVMQNPRHLVRRRGQEARLRCSPMKGHSHVYWYRQLPEEGLKFMVYLQKENIIDESGMPKERFSAEFPKEGPSILRIQQVVRGDSAAYFCASSLTGLEETQYFGPGTRLLVL.

The CDR3 coding sequence is TGTGCCAGCAGGCTATCTGGGCCAGTTGCTTTCTTT. This translates into CASRLSGPVAFF. The chain employs TRBV2 and TRBJ1-1; no clear D. V dropped 6 bases and J dropped 11 bases, with 16 bases sitting between them. Germline V gene data show CDR1 as SNHLY and CDR2 as FYNNEI. The CDR3 runs to 12 residues.

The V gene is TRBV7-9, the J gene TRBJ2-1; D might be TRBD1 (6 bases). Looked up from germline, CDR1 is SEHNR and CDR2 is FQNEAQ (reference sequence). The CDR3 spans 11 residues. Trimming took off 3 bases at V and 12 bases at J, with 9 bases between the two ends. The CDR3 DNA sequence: TGTGCCAGCAGCTTCTTAGGGGGGCAGTTCTTC. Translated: CASSFLGGQFF.

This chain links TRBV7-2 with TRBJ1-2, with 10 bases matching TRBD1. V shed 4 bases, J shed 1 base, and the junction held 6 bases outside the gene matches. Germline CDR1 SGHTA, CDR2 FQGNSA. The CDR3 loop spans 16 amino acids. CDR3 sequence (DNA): TGTGCCAGCAGCTCCGGGACAGGGGCCATTAACTATGGCTACACCTTC. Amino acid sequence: CASSSGTGAINYGYTF.

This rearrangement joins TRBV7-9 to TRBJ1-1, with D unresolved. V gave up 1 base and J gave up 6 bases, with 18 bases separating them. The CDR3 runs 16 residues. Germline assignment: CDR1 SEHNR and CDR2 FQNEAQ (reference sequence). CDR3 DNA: TGTGCCAGCAGCTTAGATGGAGGTCCGCGAAGCGCTGAAGCTTTCTTT. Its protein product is CASSLDGGPRSAEAFF.

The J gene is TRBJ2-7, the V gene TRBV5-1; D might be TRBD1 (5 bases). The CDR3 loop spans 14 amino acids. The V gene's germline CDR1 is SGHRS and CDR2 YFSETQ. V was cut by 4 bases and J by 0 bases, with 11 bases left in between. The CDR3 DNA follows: TGCGCCAGCAGCCCCAGACAGTTCTCCTACGAGCAGTACTTC. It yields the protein CASSPRQFSYEQYF.

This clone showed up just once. CDR3 sequence reads: CASSEGSGTDTQYF. The CDR3 DNA follows: TGTGCCAGCAGTGAAGGGTCAGGGACAGATACGCAGTATTTT. J is TRBJ2-3 and V is TRBV2; D is possibly TRBD1 (5 bases). CDR3 length: 14 residues. Between the trimmed V and J ends, which lost 1 base and 3 bases, there was a span of 8 bases. CDR1 and CDR2 from the germline V gene are SNHLY and FYNNEI.

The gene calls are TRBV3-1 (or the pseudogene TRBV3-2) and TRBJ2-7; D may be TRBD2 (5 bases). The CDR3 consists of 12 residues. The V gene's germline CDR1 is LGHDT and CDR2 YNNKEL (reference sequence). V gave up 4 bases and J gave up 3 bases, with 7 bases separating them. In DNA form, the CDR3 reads TGTGCCAGCAGCCCACGGGACTACGAGCAGTACTTC. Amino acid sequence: CASSPRDYEQYF.